This is a list of T cell receptor beta chains from one sample in a study of CD8+CD57+ T cells in acquired aplastic anemia. Using its own MiXCR run on the reads, TCRdb lists one record per CDR3 protein. Of about 190,000 distinct CDR3 sequences in the sample, less than 70% were seen once. The material sequenced was sorted CD4+, CD8+, or CD8+CD57+ T cells (not recorded which) from PBMCs. The receptors were sampled from a human donor in good health, serving as a control. The CDR3 runs from the conserved cysteine through the conserved F or W. D genes are given only for firm matches. Some rows have no size entry. The others give once, few or many, or a class for an expanded clone.

d_call clone_size j_call v_call cdr3_nt cdr3_aa
TRBD2 many TRBJ2-3 TRBV11-2 TGTGCCAGCAGCCTCCTGGGGGCTAGCGGGGAAGATACGCAGTATTTT CASSLLGASGEDTQYF
TRBD1 NA TRBJ2-7 TRBV7-6 TGTGCCAGCAGCTTAGTGTGGCAGGGGGCGAGGGATCCCTACGAGCAGTACTTC CASSLVWQGARDPYEQYF
TRBD2 NA TRBJ2-7 TRBV27 TGTGCCAGCAGTTTATCAGCGGGGGGGCCCTACGAGCAGTACTTC CASSLSAGGPYEQYF
NA NA TRBJ1-1 TRBV29-1 TGCAGCGCCGGAGCCATGAACACTGAAGCTTTCTTT CSAGAMNTEAFF
NA NA TRBJ2-3 TRBV20-1 TGCAGTGAGGGGATTACTAGCACAGATACGCAGTATTTT CSEGITSTDTQYF
NA many TRBJ1-6 TRBV28 TGTGCCAGCAGTTCTGCGGGGGCGTTTAATTCACCCCTCCACTTT CASSSAGAFNSPLHF
NA many TRBJ1-5 TRBV30 TGTGCCTGGAGTGTACGAGGGAATCAGCCCCAGCATTTT CAWSVRGNQPQHF
NA NA TRBJ2-7 TRBV29-1 TGCAGCGTTGGACTGGATATCGAGCAGTACTTC CSVGLDIEQYF
NA many TRBJ2-7 TRBV19 TGTGCCAGTAGTATACAGGGTTCCTACGAGCAGTACTTC CASSIQGSYEQYF
TRBD2 few TRBJ2-1 TRBV29-1 TGCAGCTATCCGGGGGGGGCTGTAGGGACATACAATGAGCAGTTCTTC CSYPGGAVGTYNEQFF
NA NA TRBJ1-1 TRBV29-1 TGCAGCGTTGAGAGGCCACGGGGCGGGGCTTTCTTT CSVERPRGGAFF
NA NA TRBJ1-2 TRBV20-1 TGCAGTGCTAGCTTTGGGAGGGATGGCTACACCTTC CSASFGRDGYTF
NA NA TRBJ1-6 TRBV7-9 TGTGCCAGCAGCTTGACAGTCACCAATTCACCCCTCCACTTT CASSLTVTNSPLHF
NA many TRBJ2-7 TRBV2 TGTGCCAGCAGTGAAGCGAGGGCAGCGCAGTACTTC CASSEARAAQYF
TRBD1 NA TRBJ2-2 TRBV11-1 TGTGCCAGCAGCTTAGGACAGGGTCCCCAGGGCTGTGCGAACACCGGGGAGCTGTTTTTT CASSLGQGPQGCANTGELFF
NA many TRBJ2-7 TRBV7-3 TGTGCCAGCAGCCCCAGACTAGGGCGCCGCTACGAGCAGTACTTC CASSPRLGRRYEQYF
NA NA TRBJ2-2 TRBV11-2 TGTGCCAGCAGTCCTCAGGGGGGGGCAATGGCCGGGGAGCTGTTTTTT CASSPQGGAMAGELFF
NA many TRBJ2-5 TRBV9 TGTGCCAGCAGCAAGCGGACTTTCGGAGAGACCCAGTACTTC CASSKRTFGETQYF
NA NA TRBJ1-2 TRBV29-1 TGCAGCGTTGAAATCTACGATGGCTACACCTTC CSVEIYDGYTF
TRBD2 NA TRBJ2-6 TRBV20-1 TGCAGTGCTAGAGGGCCGGGGGGGCGAGGAGCCAACGTCCTGACTTTC CSARGPGGRGANVLTF
TRBD1 many TRBJ2-3 TRBV11-2 TGTGCCAGCAGAGGACAGGAGGTCGGCACAGATACGCAGTATTTT CASRGQEVGTDTQYF
NA few TRBJ1-2 TRBV7-2 TGTGCCAGCAGCAATCCGGGCTATGGCTACACCTTC CASSNPGYGYTF
NA many TRBJ2-7 TRBV6-2/TRBV6-3 TGTGCCAGCAGTCTTACGTACGAGCAGTACTTC CASSLTYEQYF
NA NA TRBJ2-3 TRBV25-1 TGTGCCAGCAGCCTAGGACCCCGAAGCACAGATACGCAGTATTTT CASSLGPRSTDTQYF
NA many TRBJ1-2 TRBV7-2 TGTGCCAGCAGCAGCTCCAAAGAGGGGGGGGGATATGGCTACACCTTC CASSSSKEGGGYGYTF
NA many TRBJ2-1 TRBV19 TGTGCCAGTAGTATAGACAGGGCGGGGAATGAGCAGTTCTTC CASSIDRAGNEQFF
TRBD2 many TRBJ2-5 TRBV20-1 TGCAGTGCTAGAGATTCAAGGCGGGGGGGTCTTGAGACCCAGTACTTC CSARDSRRGGLETQYF
NA NA TRBJ1-2 TRBV24-1 NA CAHPEDSSFYICSASHGPYGYTF
NA many TRBJ2-4 TRBV20-1 TGCAGTGCTAGAGGACAGGCCGCGGCCAAAAACATTCAGTACTTC CSARGQAAAKNIQYF
NA NA TRBJ2-7 TRBV7-9 TGTGCCAGCAGCTTAGCTAACGACGAGCAGTACTTC CASSLANDEQYF
TRBD2 NA TRBJ2-7 TRBV25-1 TGTGCCAGTTCACGGATAGCGGGGACCTCCTACGAGCAGTACTTC CASSRIAGTSYEQYF
TRBD1 few TRBJ2-7 TRBV24-1 TGTGCCAGCAGCTTAGATTCGGGACAGGGGGCGGGGGAGCAGTACTTC CASSLDSGQGAGEQYF
TRBD2 NA TRBJ2-3 TRBV2 TGTGCCAGCAGTTATTCCCGACTAGCGGGGGGGCCGAGCGCAGATACGCAGTATTTT CASSYSRLAGGPSADTQYF
NA NA TRBJ2-1 TRBV4-1 TGCGCCAGCAGCGTTCGGTACTACAATGAGCAGTTCTTC CASSVRYYNEQFF
NA NA TRBJ2-5 TRBV19 TGTGCCAGTAGTCCGAGGATCAGGGTCGGAGAGACCCAGTACTTC CASSPRIRVGETQYF
NA NA TRBJ2-1 TRBV20-1 TGCAGTGCCCCAGGGGACTCCTACAATGAGCAGTTCTTC CSAPGDSYNEQFF
TRBD1 many TRBJ1-6 TRBV6-5 TGTGCCAGCAGTTACTCGGGGACAGGATCACCCCTCCACTTT CASSYSGTGSPLHF
TRBD1 NA TRBJ2-7 TRBV19 TGTGCCAGTAGTGACCGGGACAGGGCCTCCTACGAGCAGTACTTC CASSDRDRASYEQYF
NA NA TRBJ1-1 TRBV20-1 TGCAGTGCTAGAGATGCCACCGGGACGGCGAACACTGAAGCTTTCTTT CSARDATGTANTEAFF
TRBD1 many TRBJ2-5 TRBV7-9 TGTGCCAGCAGCACCGGGACAGGGGGAAGGGGGACCCAGTACTTC CASSTGTGGRGTQYF
TRBD2 NA TRBJ2-2 TRBV6-4 TGTGCCAGCAGTGACTCAACTAGCGGGGGGGCCGGGGAGCTGTTTTTT CASSDSTSGGAGELFF
NA NA TRBJ2-1 TRBV19 TGTGCCAGTAGTACAACAGGGGGGGCCTACAATGAGCAGTTCTTC CASSTTGGAYNEQFF
TRBD1 many TRBJ1-2 TRBV5-6 TGTGCCAGCAGCTTGGAGGCGATATGGCGGGACAGGCTAATAGCTAACTATGGCTACACCTTC CASSLEAIWRDRLIANYGYTF
NA NA TRBJ1-5 TRBV7-8 TGTGCCAGCAGCCGAGGAGATGGGGTCAATCAGCCCCAGCATTTT CASSRGDGVNQPQHF
TRBD2 NA TRBJ2-1 TRBV20-1 TGCAGTGCTAGAGATCAAAAGCGGGGGGGCCACTCCTACAATGAGCAGTTCTTC CSARDQKRGGHSYNEQFF
TRBD1 NA TRBJ1-2 TRBV7-3 TGTGCCAGCAGCTTATACGGGACAGCCCAGAACGGCTACACCTTC CASSLYGTAQNGYTF
NA many TRBJ1-1 TRBV6-2/TRBV6-3 TGTGCCAGCATCGAGCGGGGTAAAGCTTTCTTT CASIERGKAFF